This T cell receptor (beta chain) is from a study of CD8 T cells in ankylosing spondylitis. Study-wide findings and caveats: Previous work reported some of these motif variants in the synovial fluid and blood of reactive arthritis. CD8+ disease-linked clones were present at relatively low frequencies in blood. Clones tied to disease were said to be significantly enriched in matched ankylosing spondylitis synovial fluid. A motif in TCR beta, a set of under ten highly homologous variants, appeared characteristic of ankylosing spondylitis blood.

A single record per CDR3 protein comes from TCRdb applying MiXCR to the 5' RACE reads. The sample shows over 200,000 distinct CDR3 sequences, 8% to 11% of them seen only once. The germline CDR1 and CDR2 sequences are MNHEY and SVGAGI. With V trimmed by 4 bases and J by 7 bases, 8 bases remained unmatched. There are 15 residues in the CDR3. This clonotype has only a few counts. Its specificity is not known. This receptor was obtained from a male donor with ankylosing spondylitis or in good health (not recorded which). The sample taken for sequencing was blood, either unsorted or a sorted T cell fraction (not recorded which). The chain uses TRBV6-5 and TRBJ1-5, with 9 bases aligning to TRBD1. CDR3 region: CASSSLGQGAQPQHF. As DNA, the CDR3 is TGTGCCAGCAGTTCCCTGGGACAGGGAGCCCAGCCCCAGCATTTT.